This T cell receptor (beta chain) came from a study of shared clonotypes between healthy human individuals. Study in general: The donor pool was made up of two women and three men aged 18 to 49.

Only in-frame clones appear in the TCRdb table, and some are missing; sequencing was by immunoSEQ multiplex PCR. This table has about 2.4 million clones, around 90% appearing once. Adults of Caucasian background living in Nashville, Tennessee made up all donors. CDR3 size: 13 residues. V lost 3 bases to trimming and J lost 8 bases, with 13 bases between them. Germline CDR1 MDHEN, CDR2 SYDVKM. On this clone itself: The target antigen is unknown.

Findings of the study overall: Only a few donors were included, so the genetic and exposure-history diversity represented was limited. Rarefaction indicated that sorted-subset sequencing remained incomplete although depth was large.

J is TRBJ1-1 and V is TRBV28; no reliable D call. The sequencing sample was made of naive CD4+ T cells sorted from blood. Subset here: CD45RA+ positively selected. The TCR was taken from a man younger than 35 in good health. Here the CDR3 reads CASSLRVRREAFF. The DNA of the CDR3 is TGTGCCAGCAGTTTGAGGGTTCGTCGGGAAGCTTTCTTT.